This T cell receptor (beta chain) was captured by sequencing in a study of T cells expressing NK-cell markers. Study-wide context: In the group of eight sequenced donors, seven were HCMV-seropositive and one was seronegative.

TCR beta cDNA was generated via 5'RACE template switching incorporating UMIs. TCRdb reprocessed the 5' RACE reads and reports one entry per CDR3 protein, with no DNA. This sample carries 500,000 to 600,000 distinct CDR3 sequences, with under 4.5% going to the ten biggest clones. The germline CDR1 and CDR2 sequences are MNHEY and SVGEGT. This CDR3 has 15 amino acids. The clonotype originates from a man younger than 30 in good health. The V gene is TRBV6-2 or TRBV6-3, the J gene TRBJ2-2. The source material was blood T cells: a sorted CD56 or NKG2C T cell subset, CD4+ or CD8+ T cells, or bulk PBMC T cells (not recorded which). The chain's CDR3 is CASSFGDFGTGELFF.